Included here is one TCR beta chain sequence, with context. This specimen belongs to a study of blood T cell repertoires in COVID-19. In the authors' workflow: Amplifying reference gene primers gave estimates of nucleated cell counts. Repertoires were generated with immunoSEQ multiplex PCR, while TCRdb's copy carries only in-frame clones and drops some. The DNA gave D and trimming, while V, J and clone size come from that table. The sample lists a few hundred thousand clones; around 88% were seen once. The CDR3 extends over 13 amino acids. V was shortened by 4 bases and J by 2 bases, with 12 bases between the two germline ends. CDR1 is SQVTM, CDR2 ANQGSEA, per germline.

V is TRBV29-1 and J is TRBJ2-7, with D perhaps TRBD1 (6 bases). The receptor was derived from a woman between 55 and 75 years old with COVID-19, enrolled during active disease. The material sequenced was peripheral blood. The DNA of the CDR3 is TGCAGCGTTGTCTGGACAGAAGCCTACGAGCAGTACTTC. Residues: CSVVWTEAYEQYF.